These 28 T cell receptor beta chains came from one sample sequenced in a study of OX40 agonist ivuxolimab in advanced cancers. Clones were read by immunoSEQ multiplex PCR, and TCRdb kept only the in-frame ones, dropping some. This table holds about 84,000 clones, approximately 95% found once. This specimen was CD4+ or CD8+ T cells sorted from blood, taken in a trial of the OX40 agonist ivuxolimab. Receptors originate from an adult with an advanced solid tumor such as melanoma, head and neck, liver or kidney cancer.

The V gene is TRBV2, the J gene TRBJ2-5; TRBD2 agrees at 11 bases. V gave up 5 bases and J gave up 4 bases; unmatched junction bases: 6. CDR1 and CDR2 (germline): SNHLY, FYNNEI. The CDR3 totals 15 residues. The CDR3 loop is CASSFSGRAGETQYF. CDR3 nucleotides: TGTGCCAGCAGTTTTAGCGGGAGGGCGGGAGAGACCCAGTACTTC. The full variable domain, its missing parts supplied by reference TRBV2 and TRBJ2-5, is EPEVTQTPSHQVTQMGQEVILRCVPISNHLYFYWYRQILGQKVEFLVSFYNNEISEKSEIFDDQFSVERPDGSNFTLKIRSTKLEDSAMYFCASSFSGRAGETQYFGPGTRLLVL.

This clone was recorded only once. The same CDR3 arises from other DNA sequences in this sample as well. The rearrangement uses TRBV20-1 and TRBJ2-7; D is undetermined. The germline V gene has CDR1 DFQATT and CDR2 SNEGSKA (reference sequence). V was cut by 3 bases and J by 4 bases, with 7 bases left in between. The CDR3 runs to 11 residues. CDR3 coding DNA: TGCAGTGCTAGGGTGGGGTACGAGCAGTACTTC. Its protein product is CSARVGYEQYF.

V gene TRBV6-5 combines with J gene TRBJ1-2; D is perhaps TRBD1 (5 bases). Trimming stripped 10 bases from V and 4 bases from J, with 10 bases between. The germline gives CDR1 MNHEY, CDR2 SVGAGI. This CDR3 has 11 amino acids. The DNA of the CDR3 is TGTGCCACCATTGACAGCTATGGCTACACCTTC. Protein sequence: CATIDSYGYTF.

The chain uses TRBV5-4 and TRBJ2-1; no firm D call. Deletions cut 0 bases from V and 7 bases from J, with 5 bases between. Germline-derived CDR1 and CDR2 are SGHNT and YYREEE (reference sequence). CDR3 length: 12 residues. As DNA, the CDR3 is TGTGCCAGCAGCTTGGCCGGGAATGAGCAGTTCTTC. This translates into CASSLAGNEQFF.

This chain uses TRBV5-6 with TRBJ1-1, with 7 bases aligning to TRBD1. The CDR3 runs to 14 residues. CDR1 SGHDT and CDR2 YYEEEE come from the germline V gene. With V trimmed by 1 base and J by 4 bases, 4 bases remained unmatched. The CDR3 DNA sequence: TGTGCCAGCAGCTTGACAGGGGTCGTCACTGAAGCTTTCTTT. Amino acid sequence: CASSLTGVVTEAFF.

The V gene is TRBV7-9, the J gene TRBJ2-5; 7 bases are shared with TRBD1. The CDR3 totals 15 residues. CDR1 is SEHNR, CDR2 FQNEAQ, per germline (reference sequence). J lost 2 bases, V lost 4 bases, and 7 bases had no gene match. The CDR3: CASSSRQGNQETQYF. In nucleotides, the CDR3 is TGTGCCAGCAGCTCGAGACAGGGTAATCAAGAGACCCAGTACTTC.

J is TRBJ2-7 and V is TRBV11-2; D is possibly TRBD2 (5 bases). Germline V gives CDR1 SGHAT, CDR2 FQNNGV. Between the trimmed V and J ends, which lost 6 bases and 3 bases, there was a span of 15 bases. The CDR3 spans 14 residues. This CDR3 reads CASSLGFGDYEQYF. The DNA of the CDR3 is TGTGCCAGCAGTCTCGGGTTCGGGGACTACGAGCAGTACTTC.

This clone has a single count. This rearrangement joins TRBV29-1 to TRBJ2-7; 8 bases map to TRBD1. From germline, CDR1 is SQVTM and CDR2 ANQGSEA. The CDR3 has 12 amino acids. J was trimmed by 7 bases and V by 6 bases; bases with no gene match: 8. In DNA, the CDR3 is TGCAGCGTGTTGACAGGGGTTCGGGAGCAGTACTTC. Its protein product is CSVLTGVREQYF.

This chain joins TRBV9 and TRBJ1-1, with D hard to call. Germline V CDR1 and CDR2: SGDLS, YYNGEE. CDR3 length equals 13 residues. The V gene lost 4 bases and the J gene lost 6 bases, with 13 bases spanning the gap. The CDR3 coding sequence is TGTGCCAGCAGCCCACCGCGGGGATCTGAAGCTTTCTTT. This encodes CASSPPRGSEAFF. The full variable domain, completed using reference TRBV9 and TRBJ1-1, is DSGVTQTPKHLITATGQRVTLRCSPRSGDLSVYWYQQSLDQGLQFLIQYYNGEERAKGNILERFSAQQFPDLHSELNLSSLELGDSALYFCASSPPRGSEAFFGQGTRLTVV.

This clone was picked up one time. The chain links TRBV5-4 to TRBJ1-2; D might be TRBD1 (5 bases). CDR3 length equals 14 residues. CDR1 SGHNT and CDR2 YYREEE come from the germline V gene (reference sequence). V lost 4 bases and J 6 bases, leaving 16 bases between the germline ends. CDR3: CASSPKFRGDGYTF. CDR3 nucleotides: TGTGCCAGCAGCCCAAAATTTCGGGGCGATGGCTACACCTTC.

The J gene is TRBJ2-5, the V gene TRBV23-1, with 7 bases that match TRBD1. TRBV23-1 is marked as an open reading frame, function uncertain. The CDR3 is 16 amino acids. J lost 4 bases, V lost 6 bases, and 14 bases had no gene match. The CDR3 nucleotides are TGCGCCAGCAGCCGAGTTGGACAGGCCGAGGGAGAGACCCAGTACTTC. Residues: CASSRVGQAEGETQYF.

This clone was seen a handful of times. This chain joins TRBV7-6 and TRBJ2-3; 11 bases fit TRBD2. This CDR3 spans 17 amino acids. In germline, CDR1 is SGHVS, CDR2 FNYEAQ. Trimming removed 0 bases from V and 0 bases from J; junction bases left unmatched: 2. The CDR3 bases are TGTGCCAGCAGCTTAGCGGGACTAGCGGTGAGCACAGATACGCAGTATTTT. This encodes CASSLAGLAVSTDTQYF.

The rearrangement joins TRBV5-6 to TRBJ2-7; D gene ambiguous. Germline V gives CDR1 SGHDT, CDR2 YYEEEE. Deletions cut 0 bases from V and 4 bases from J, with 11 bases between. This CDR3 is built from 14 residues. CDR3 amino acids: CASSLAGIGYEQYF. The CDR3 DNA follows: TGTGCCAGCAGCTTGGCAGGTATAGGGTACGAGCAGTACTTC.

The chain combines TRBV29-1 with TRBJ2-5, with TRBD1 identical over 10 bases. Germline V gene data show CDR1 as SQVTM and CDR2 as ANQGSEA. This CDR3 has 15 residues. V shed 7 bases, J shed 5 bases, and the junction held 13 bases outside the gene matches. The CDR3 spells CSAPGGTGVMETQYF. The DNA of the CDR3 is TGCAGCGCGCCGGGGGGGACAGGGGTAATGGAGACCCAGTACTTC.

V gene TRBV27 combines with J gene TRBJ1-5; D might be TRBD1 (6 bases). Germline CDR1 MNHEY, CDR2 SMNVEV (reference sequence). The V gene lost 2 bases and the J gene lost 9 bases, with 20 bases spanning the gap. CDR3 size: 16 residues. CDR3 in amino acids: CASSLSSTGMGGPQHF. DNA for the CDR3: TGTGCCAGCAGTTTAAGCTCCACAGGGATGGGGGGGCCCCAGCATTTT.

This clone was seen a few times. CDR3 DNA sequence: TGTGCCAGTAGTATAAGGCCCGAAAAACTGTTTTTT. This gives the protein CASSIRPEKLFF. This chain links TRBV19 with TRBJ1-4; no clear D gene. Germline CDR1 reads LNHDA; CDR2 reads SQIVND (reference sequence). V was clipped by 2 bases and J by 8 bases, with 6 bases between them. There are 12 residues in the CDR3.

This chain joins TRBV11-2 and TRBJ2-5, with D possibly matching TRBD1 (6 bases). V lost 4 bases, J lost 2 bases, and 20 bases lay in between. CDR1 and CDR2 (germline): SGHAT, FQNNGV. CDR3 length equals 17 residues. The CDR3 spells CASSYLGAGRLQETQYF. DNA for the CDR3: TGTGCCAGCAGCTACCTGGGGGCCGGGCGCTTACAAGAGACCCAGTACTTC.

The J gene is TRBJ1-1, the V gene TRBV5-1; D remains ambiguous. Germline assignment: CDR1 SGHRS and CDR2 YFSETQ. V was clipped by 4 bases and J by 0 bases, with 16 bases between them. The CDR3 sequence is 16 residues long. CDR3 in amino acids: CASSPPGLPMNTEAFF. The CDR3 DNA reads as TGCGCCAGCAGCCCACCAGGCTTACCCATGAACACTGAAGCTTTCTTT.

The CDR3 DNA sequence: TGTGCCAGCAGCGTCGGCGGTAATACCTACGAGCAGTACTTC. It encodes CASSVGGNTYEQYF. The chain carries TRBV9 and TRBJ2-7, with D unclear. There are 14 residues in the CDR3. CDR1 is SGDLS and CDR2 is YYNGEE in the germline V gene. The germline V and J ends were trimmed by 2 bases and 2 bases, with 11 bases remaining between them.

V and J are TRBV9 and TRBJ2-1; the match to TRBD2 covers 7 bases. This CDR3 has 16 amino acids. V lost 0 bases, J lost 6 bases, and 9 bases stayed unmatched. Germline-derived CDR1 and CDR2 are SGDLS and YYNGEE. The DNA of the CDR3 is TGTGCCAGCAGCGTAGTTTTACTAGCGACGGCCAATGAGCAGTTCTTC. This sequence encodes CASSVVLLATANEQFF.

The gene calls are TRBV28 and TRBJ2-2; no clear D. CDR1 is MDHEN and CDR2 is SYDVKM in the germline V gene. V lost 7 bases, J lost 6 bases, and 15 bases lay in between. The CDR3 has 14 amino acids. CDR3 protein: CASTAKRWAGELFF. CDR3 in DNA: TGTGCCAGCACGGCCAAGCGATGGGCCGGGGAGCTGTTTTTT.

This chain connects TRBV11-2 to TRBJ2-7, with 7 bases identical to TRBD1. Germline V gene sequence: CDR1 SGHAT, CDR2 FQNNGV. This CDR3 region has 13 residues. The J segment lost 3 bases and the V segment lost 4 bases, leaving 3 bases of the junction unmatched. Here the CDR3 DNA reads TGTGCCAGCAGCTCGCGGACAGGCTACGAGCAGTACTTC. Translation gives CASSSRTGYEQYF.

The chain is built from TRBV9 and TRBJ2-3, with a possible D match to TRBD2 (7 bases). V shed 2 bases and J shed 6 bases, with 13 bases lying between them. Germline values: CDR1 SGDLS, CDR2 YYNGEE. CDR3 size: 14 residues. In DNA, the CDR3 is TGTGCCAGCAGCGTTCTAGGGGGGGCTGATACGCAGTATTTT. This codes for CASSVLGGADTQYF.

The chain combines TRBV6-1 with TRBJ2-5, with D possibly matching TRBD2 (6 bases). The J call may be wrong; the DNA end is better matched by TRBJ2-7. There are 13 residues in the CDR3. Germline loops: CDR1 MNHNS, CDR2 SASEGT. The CDR3 is CASRDGGSYEQYF. CDR3 nucleotides: TGTGCCAGCAGAGACGGGGGCTCCTACGAGCAGTACTTC.

The chain uses TRBV28 and TRBJ1-5, with TRBD1 matching 8 bases. Germline V CDR1 and CDR2: MDHEN, SYDVKM. The CDR3 length is 15 residues. V lost 5 bases to trimming and J lost 3 bases; unmatched junction nucleotides: 6. The CDR3 bases are TGTGCCAGCAGTCATGTACAGGGGGACAATCAGCCCCAGCATTTT. The encoded protein is CASSHVQGDNQPQHF. Based on the CDR3 plus reference TRBV28 and TRBJ1-5, the full variable domain is DVKVTQSSRYLVKRTGEKVFLECVQDMDHENMFWYRQDPGLGLRLIYFSYDVKMKEKGDIPEGYSVSREKKERFSLILESASTNQTSMYLCASSHVQGDNQPQHFGDGTRLSIL.

V and J are TRBV7-9 and TRBJ2-5; 11 nucleotides align to TRBD2. Trimming at V came to 5 bases and at J to 2 bases, leaving 10 bases not matched to a gene. The V gene's germline CDR1 is SEHNR and CDR2 FQNEAQ (reference sequence). CDR3 size: 17 residues. The CDR3 protein is CASSGRLAGPRQETQYF. The CDR3 DNA reads as TGTGCCAGCAGCGGAAGACTAGCGGGACCTAGACAAGAGACCCAGTACTTC.

The genes are TRBV5-6 and TRBJ2-7, with unresolved D. Germline CDR1 is SGHDT and CDR2 is YYEEEE. The CDR3 covers 13 residues. V lost 3 bases and J lost 1, with 8 bases in between. Here the CDR3 DNA reads TGTGCCAGCAGCTCCGGATCATCCTACGAGCAGTACTTC. Protein product: CASSSGSSYEQYF. The full variable domain, rest sourced from reference TRBV5-6 and TRBJ2-7, is DAGVTQSPTHLIKTRGQQVTLRCSPKSGHDTVSWYQQALGQGPQFIFQYYEEEERQRGNFPDRFSGHQFPNYSSELNVNALLLGDSALYLCASSSGSSYEQYFGPGTRLTVT.

The rearrangement joins TRBV19 to TRBJ2-1; D is ambiguous. The CDR3 length is 14 residues. The germline V and J ends were trimmed by 4 bases and 3 bases, with 10 bases remaining between them. The germline CDR1 and CDR2 sequences are LNHDA and SQIVND (reference sequence). In DNA, the CDR3 is TGTGCCAGTAGTACTCGTTCTCGCTACAATGAGCAGTTCTTC. Encoded protein: CASSTRSRYNEQFF.